This note documents a single T cell receptor beta chain sequence. This receptor's antigen is unknown. Nothing much larger sits one base from this clone, and base qualities are not available. Measured from the cysteine to the phenylalanine, the CDR3 is 14 residues long. CDR3 DNA only is kept here, 42 bases in frame from base 1. Looking up the germline V gene yields CDR1 SQVTM and CDR2 ANQGSEA. V is pruned by 3 bases and J by 2 bases, leaving 3 bases of the junction without a gene match. This sample is part of a study of T-cell memory formation after mild COVID-19 (dated by TCRdb to the early 2020s). Study-wide context: TCR sequence clusters from the two donors were found to be largely donor specific. Longitudinal TCRalpha and TCRbeta repertoire sequencing tracked T-cell clones expanding and contracting after mild COVID-19 in a couple of donors. The cohort comprised two young, previously healthy adult volunteers, one female and one male. Broader findings and caveats from the paper: Balanced CD4/CD8 phenotypes were observed for clones contracting from day 15 to 85, whereas a bias towards CD4+ was observed for a second wave of clones expanding from day 15 to 37. SARS-CoV-2 specificity of the second-wave clones peaking on day 37 was not confirmed. The study covered only a couple of mild cases, and larger cohorts including severe cases with pre-infection samples were considered necessary. Contracting CD4+ clones turned up mainly in the CM and EM memory subsets, whereas EMRA was where CD8+ clones were enriched. Some responding clones were detected in pre-infection memory, suggesting pre-existing cross-reactive memory T cells joined the SARS-CoV-2 response.

The run used an Illumina NovaSeq 6000. TCRalpha and TCRbeta cDNA libraries were built by 5'RACE with constant-segment primers, adding sample barcodes and unique molecular identifiers. Trizol reagent was used to extract RNA from every sample. Library amplification was performed in two PCR steps, and a second sample barcode and Illumina TruSeq adapters were introduced in the second step. The libraries were sequenced on an Illumina NovaSeq using 2 x 150 bp paired-end reads. On the authors' methods: With migec v1.2.7, reads were demultiplexed and then collapsed into UMI-guided consensus sequences. With mixcr v2.1.11, UMI consensuses were aligned to TRA and TRB V and J templates and assembled into clonotypes. Expanded or contracted clonotypes were those called significant by both edgeR and NoisET, with noise models trained on biological replicates. For edgeR calls, a false discovery rate-adjusted p below 0.01 and a log2 fold-change threshold of 1 were applied. As an exploratory analysis of dynamics, PCA with hierarchical clustering was applied to max-normalized trajectories of the 1000 most abundant clonotypes. The CD4 or CD8 phenotype of responding clones was assigned using the separately sequenced CD4+ and CD8+ repertoires. TCRdb ran its own pipeline on the public reads, namely fastp trimming at Q25 and MiXCR clone calling, and kept in-frame beta chains. When rows share a CDR3 protein, they turn into one entry using the most common DNA and genes. The V and J calls here are based on TCRdb, not the publication. Counted in this sample were roughly 510,000 distinct CDR3 sequences; roughly 17% of them appeared once. The ten largest clones capture roughly 8% of the sample.

Ficoll-Paque density gradient centrifugation was used to isolate PBMCs. This sequence was found in an adult woman who had mild COVID-19 (a few samples of this study predate the infection). The sample titles of this study are shuffled in the database, so cell type and time point are left out; the donor was told from shared clones. The sequenced sample consisted of PBMCs or a T cell subset sorted from them (not recorded which). Rearrangement joined TRBV29-1 to TRBJ2-3, and TRBD2 aligns with 9 junction nucleotides. The sequence in DNA is TGCAGCGTTGATGCTAGCGGGATCACAGATACGCAGTATTTT. The translation is CSVDASGITDTQYF.